A selection of T cell receptor beta chains follows, all from one sample in a study of memory CD4+ T cells and cytomegalovirus serostatus. Generated by immunoSEQ multiplex PCR, the TCRdb table keeps only in-frame clones and is missing some. This table has about 39,000 clones, around 79% appearing once. The specimen was memory CD4+ T cells from blood. The receptors come from an adult in good health and CMV-seronegative. Each CDR3 is given with its conserved first and last residue. A D gene is named only where the DNA matches it firmly. The listing skips clone size in some rows; elsewhere it reads once, few, many or a size class.

V gene: TRBV5-1
J gene: TRBJ1-3
clone size: -
D gene: -
CDR3 DNA: TGCGCCAGCAGCTTGGCCGTGGGTATTGGAAACACCATATATTTT
CDR3 protein: CASSLAVGIGNTIYF

V gene: TRBV11-1
J gene: TRBJ1-5
clone size: -
D gene: -
CDR3 DNA: TGTGCCAGCAGCTTAAGGAATTGTCAGAATAGCAATCAGCCCCAGCATTTT
CDR3 protein: CASSLRNCQNSNQPQHF

V gene: TRBV11-1
J gene: TRBJ1-1
clone size: -
D gene: TRBD1
CDR3 DNA: TGTGCCAGCAGCTACAGGGGAGATTGGGGGAACACTGAAGCTTTCTTT
CDR3 protein: CASSYRGDWGNTEAFF

V gene: TRBV7-3
J gene: TRBJ1-1
clone size: -
D gene: -
CDR3 DNA: TGTGCCAGCAGCTCCCGTAAGGGTGTAACTGAAGCTTTCTTT
CDR3 protein: CASSSRKGVTEAFF

V gene: TRBV6-5
J gene: TRBJ1-4
clone size: -
D gene: -
CDR3 DNA: TGTGCCAGCAGATTCCTCTCAGGGGACGAAAAACTGTTTTTT
CDR3 protein: CASRFLSGDEKLFF

V gene: TRBV4-2
J gene: TRBJ2-6
clone size: -
D gene: TRBD1
CDR3 DNA: TGTGCCAGCAGCTCAGTCAGGGGGTCTGGGGCCAACGTCCTGACTTTC
CDR3 protein: CASSSVRGSGANVLTF

V gene: TRBV7-9
J gene: TRBJ2-3
clone size: -
D gene: -
CDR3 DNA: TGTGCCAGCAGCAGGACAGATACGCAGTATTTT
CDR3 protein: CASSRTDTQYF

V gene: TRBV2
J gene: TRBJ1-2
clone size: once
D gene: TRBD1
CDR3 DNA: TGTGCCAGCAGTGAAACAGGGGAGGGTGGCTACACCTTC
CDR3 protein: CASSETGEGGYTF

V gene: TRBV7-2
J gene: TRBJ2-4
clone size: -
D gene: -
CDR3 DNA: TGTGCCAGCAGCTTAGGAGGGGCGGAAAACATTCAGTACTTC
CDR3 protein: CASSLGGAENIQYF

V gene: TRBV7-7
J gene: TRBJ1-2
clone size: -
D gene: -
CDR3 DNA: TGTGCCAGCAGCCCACGGGAGGGACTGAGGTGGTCGAGTGGCTACACCTTC
CDR3 protein: CASSPREGLRWSSGYTF

V gene: TRBV7-6
J gene: TRBJ1-3
clone size: once
D gene: -
CDR3 DNA: TGTGCCAGCAGCTTATCCCACGGGAGCTCTGGAAACACCATATATTTT
CDR3 protein: CASSLSHGSSGNTIYF

V gene: TRBV5-1
J gene: TRBJ2-1
clone size: -
D gene: TRBD2
CDR3 DNA: TGCGCCAGCAGCTTGGGAGTAGCGGGGGGATACAATGAGCAGTTCTTC
CDR3 protein: CASSLGVAGGYNEQFF

V gene: TRBV6-4
J gene: TRBJ2-5
clone size: few
D gene: -
CDR3 DNA: TGTGCCAGCAGTCCTACGGGAGTCCAAGAGACCCAGTACTTC
CDR3 protein: CASSPTGVQETQYF

V gene: TRBV13
J gene: TRBJ2-1
clone size: -
D gene: -
CDR3 DNA: TGTGCCAGCAGCTTAGGTCGCAGGGAGAGTGAGCAGTTCTTC
CDR3 protein: CASSLGRRESEQFF

V gene: TRBV9
J gene: TRBJ1-1
clone size: -
D gene: -
CDR3 DNA: TGTGCCAGCAGCGTAGGATCCGGGACGGAAGCTTTCTTT
CDR3 protein: CASSVGSGTEAFF

V gene: TRBV7-8
J gene: TRBJ1-5
clone size: few
D gene: -
CDR3 DNA: TGTGCCAGCAGCTCCCTACAGGCCTCTGGGCCCCAGCATTTT
CDR3 protein: CASSSLQASGPQHF

V gene: TRBV7-9
J gene: TRBJ2-1
clone size: once
D gene: -
CDR3 DNA: TGTGCCAGCAGACGGGACGCCCTTGGGCAGTTCTTC
CDR3 protein: CASRRDALGQFF

V gene: TRBV7-2
J gene: TRBJ1-2
clone size: once
D gene: -
CDR3 DNA: TGTGCCAGCAGCTTAATTCTTGGGGGCGCATTTCAACGAGGCTACACCTTC
CDR3 protein: CASSLILGGAFQRGYTF

V gene: TRBV19
J gene: TRBJ1-1
clone size: -
D gene: TRBD1
CDR3 DNA: TGTGCCAGTAGTATATCAGGACAGGGGTTGAGGACTGAAGCTTTCTTT
CDR3 protein: CASSISGQGLRTEAFF

V gene: TRBV5-4
J gene: TRBJ1-2
clone size: -
D gene: -
CDR3 DNA: TGTGCCAGCAGCAACAGTGGTCGACGGAACTATGGCTACACCTTC
CDR3 protein: CASSNSGRRNYGYTF

V gene: TRBV19
J gene: TRBJ1-2
clone size: -
D gene: TRBD1
CDR3 DNA: TGTGCCAGTACCCCGACAGGGAACTATGGCTACACCTTC
CDR3 protein: CASTPTGNYGYTF

V gene: TRBV18
J gene: TRBJ1-6
clone size: few
D gene: -
CDR3 DNA: TGTGCCAGCTCACCTAGCGGCCTCTATAATTCACCCCTCCACTTT
CDR3 protein: CASSPSGLYNSPLHF

V gene: TRBV19
J gene: TRBJ2-7
clone size: -
D gene: TRBD2
CDR3 DNA: TGTGCCAGTCGCCGTTCAGGCGCGGGGGACGAGCAGTACTTC
CDR3 protein: CASRRSGAGDEQYF

V gene: TRBV15
J gene: TRBJ1-2
clone size: -
D gene: -
CDR3 DNA: TGTGCCACCAGCAGAGGTGGAGACAGCCCCACCTATGGCTACACCTTC
CDR3 protein: CATSRGGDSPTYGYTF

V gene: TRBV2
J gene: TRBJ2-1
clone size: few
D gene: TRBD2
CDR3 DNA: TGTGCCAGCAGTCCGCCCGGGACTAGCGGGTTCAATGAGCAGTTCTTC
CDR3 protein: CASSPPGTSGFNEQFF

V gene: TRBV6-5
J gene: TRBJ1-2
clone size: -
D gene: -
CDR3 DNA: TGTGCCAGCAGTTACGGCGTAACAGGGATTTACTATGGCTACACCTTC
CDR3 protein: CASSYGVTGIYYGYTF

V gene: TRBV19
J gene: TRBJ2-2
clone size: -
D gene: -
CDR3 DNA: TGTGCCAGTAGTCTCCAGATACCGAACACCGGGGAGCTGTTTTTT
CDR3 protein: CASSLQIPNTGELFF

V gene: TRBV19
J gene: TRBJ1-6
clone size: -
D gene: TRBD1
CDR3 DNA: TGTGCCAGTAGTATTGGGACAGGGTATAATTCACCCCTCCACTTT
CDR3 protein: CASSIGTGYNSPLHF

V gene: TRBV15
J gene: TRBJ1-2
clone size: -
D gene: -
CDR3 DNA: TGTGCCACCAGCAGAGGGGAAACGGCCTATGGCTACACCTTC
CDR3 protein: CATSRGETAYGYTF

V gene: TRBV30
J gene: TRBJ1-2
clone size: -
D gene: -
CDR3 DNA: TGTGCCTGGAGTGTGATGGCGGGACGGAACTATGGCTACACCTTC
CDR3 protein: CAWSVMAGRNYGYTF

V gene: TRBV10-2
J gene: TRBJ1-1
clone size: -
D gene: TRBD1
CDR3 DNA: TGCGCCAGCAGTGAGTTAACGGGTTACAGGGGTCGGGGCACTGAAGCTTTCTTT
CDR3 protein: CASSELTGYRGRGTEAFF

V gene: TRBV12-5
J gene: TRBJ1-3
clone size: -
D gene: -
CDR3 DNA: TGTGCTAGTGGTTGGGGGGGTCCCCGGGTGGCTGGAAACACCATATATTTT
CDR3 protein: CASGWGGPRVAGNTIYF

V gene: TRBV15
J gene: TRBJ2-3
clone size: -
D gene: -
CDR3 DNA: TGTGCCACCAGCAGAGGGGAGCAGAGCTTGCAGTATTTT
CDR3 protein: CATSRGEQSLQYF

V gene: TRBV4-1
J gene: TRBJ1-5
clone size: -
D gene: TRBD1
CDR3 DNA: TGCGCCAGCAGCCAAAGCTCCGTCAGGGGGCCTCAGCCCCAGCATTTT
CDR3 protein: CASSQSSVRGPQPQHF

V gene: TRBV6-6
J gene: TRBJ1-5
clone size: -
D gene: TRBD1
CDR3 DNA: TGTGCCAGCAGGAAACAGGGGCCCAGCAATCAGCCCCAGCATTTT
CDR3 protein: CASRKQGPSNQPQHF

V gene: TRBV2
J gene: TRBJ1-3
clone size: -
D gene: -
CDR3 DNA: TGTGCCCTCGGCGGGGGTTACTCTGGAAACACCATATATTTT
CDR3 protein: CALGGGYSGNTIYF

V gene: TRBV19
J gene: TRBJ2-7
clone size: -
D gene: -
CDR3 DNA: TGTGCCAGTAGTATAGGGGACCATTCCTACGAGCAGTACTTC
CDR3 protein: CASSIGDHSYEQYF

V gene: TRBV27
J gene: TRBJ2-1
clone size: -
D gene: TRBD1
CDR3 DNA: TGTGCCAGCAGTTTATACAGGGGGAATGAGCAGTTCTTC
CDR3 protein: CASSLYRGNEQFF

V gene: TRBV5-1
J gene: TRBJ1-1
clone size: few
D gene: -
CDR3 DNA: TGCGCCAGCAGCTTGAATCTAATTGAAGCTTTCTTT
CDR3 protein: CASSLNLIEAFF